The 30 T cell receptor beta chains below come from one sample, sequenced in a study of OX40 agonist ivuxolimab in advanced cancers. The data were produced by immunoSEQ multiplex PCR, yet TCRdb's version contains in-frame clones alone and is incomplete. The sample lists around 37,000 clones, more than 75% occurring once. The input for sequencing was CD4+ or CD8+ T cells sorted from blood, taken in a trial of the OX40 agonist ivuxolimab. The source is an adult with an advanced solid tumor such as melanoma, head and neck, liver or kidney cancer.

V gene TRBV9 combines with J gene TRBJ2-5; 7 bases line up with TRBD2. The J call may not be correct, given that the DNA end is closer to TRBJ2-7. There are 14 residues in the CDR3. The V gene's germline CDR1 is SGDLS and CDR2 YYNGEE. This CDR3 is CASSASATSREQYF. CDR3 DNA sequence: TGTGCCAGCAGCGCTTCTGCGACTAGCCGCGAGCAGTACTTC.

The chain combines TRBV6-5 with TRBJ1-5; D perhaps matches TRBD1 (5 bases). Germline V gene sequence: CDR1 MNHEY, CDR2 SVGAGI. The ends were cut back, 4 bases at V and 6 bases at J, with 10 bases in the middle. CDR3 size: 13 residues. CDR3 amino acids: CASSLGDVQPQHF. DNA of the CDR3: TGTGCCAGCAGTTTAGGGGATGTTCAGCCCCAGCATTTT.

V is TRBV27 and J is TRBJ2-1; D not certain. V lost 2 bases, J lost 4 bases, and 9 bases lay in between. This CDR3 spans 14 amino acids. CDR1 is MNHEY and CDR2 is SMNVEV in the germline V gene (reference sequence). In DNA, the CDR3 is TGTGCCAGCAGTTTAGGCACGCCGTACAATGAGCAGTTCTTC. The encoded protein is CASSLGTPYNEQFF.

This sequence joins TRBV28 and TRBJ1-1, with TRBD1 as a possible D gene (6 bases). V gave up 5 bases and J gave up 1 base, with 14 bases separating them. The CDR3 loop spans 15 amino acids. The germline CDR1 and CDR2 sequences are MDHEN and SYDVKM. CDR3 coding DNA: TGTGCCAGCAGTCCGGGGGCGTTCCCGAACACTGAAGCTTTCTTT. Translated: CASSPGAFPNTEAFF.

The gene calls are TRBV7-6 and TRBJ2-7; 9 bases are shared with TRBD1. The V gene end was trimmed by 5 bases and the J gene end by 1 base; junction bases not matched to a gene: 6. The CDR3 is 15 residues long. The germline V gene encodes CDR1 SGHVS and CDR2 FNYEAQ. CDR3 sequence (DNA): TGTGCCAGCAGCCCGGGACAGGGAATTTCCTACGAGCAGTACTTC. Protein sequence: CASSPGQGISYEQYF.

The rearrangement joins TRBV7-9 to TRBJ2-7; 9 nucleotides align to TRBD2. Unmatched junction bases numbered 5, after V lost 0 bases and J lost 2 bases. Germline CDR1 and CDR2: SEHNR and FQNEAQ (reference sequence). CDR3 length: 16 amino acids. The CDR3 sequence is CASSLALAGETYEQYF. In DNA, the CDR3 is TGTGCCAGCAGCTTAGCCTTAGCGGGAGAGACCTACGAGCAGTACTTC.

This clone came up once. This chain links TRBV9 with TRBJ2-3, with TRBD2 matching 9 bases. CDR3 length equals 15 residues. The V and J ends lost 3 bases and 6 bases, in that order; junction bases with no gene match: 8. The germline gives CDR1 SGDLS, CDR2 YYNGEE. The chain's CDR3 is CASSDGLARVDTQYF. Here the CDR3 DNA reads TGTGCCAGCAGCGACGGACTAGCGCGGGTCGATACGCAGTATTTT.

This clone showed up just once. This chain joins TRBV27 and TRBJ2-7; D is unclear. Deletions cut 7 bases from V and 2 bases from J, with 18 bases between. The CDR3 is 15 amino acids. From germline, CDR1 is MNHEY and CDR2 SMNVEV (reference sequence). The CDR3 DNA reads TGTGCCAGCACCCCCCCTTTGCACTGGCCCTACGAGCAGTACTTC. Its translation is CASTPPLHWPYEQYF.

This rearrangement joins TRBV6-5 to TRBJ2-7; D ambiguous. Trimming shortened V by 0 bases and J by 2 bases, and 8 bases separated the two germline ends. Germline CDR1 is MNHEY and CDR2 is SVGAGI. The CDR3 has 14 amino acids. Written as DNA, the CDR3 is TGTGCCAGCAGTTACTCGGAAGGAACCTACGAGCAGTACTTC. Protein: CASSYSEGTYEQYF.

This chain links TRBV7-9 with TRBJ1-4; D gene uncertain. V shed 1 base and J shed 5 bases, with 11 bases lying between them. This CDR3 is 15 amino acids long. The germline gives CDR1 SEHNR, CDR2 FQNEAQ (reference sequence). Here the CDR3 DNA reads TGTGCCAGCAGCTTAGTAGGCAGCGACAATGAAAAACTGTTTTTT. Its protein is CASSLVGSDNEKLFF.

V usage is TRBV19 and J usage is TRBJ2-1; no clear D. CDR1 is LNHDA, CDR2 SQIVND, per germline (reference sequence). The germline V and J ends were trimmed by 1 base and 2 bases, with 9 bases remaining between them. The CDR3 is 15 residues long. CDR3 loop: CASSIALSAYNEQFF. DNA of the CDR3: TGTGCCAGTAGTATAGCTCTTTCGGCCTACAATGAGCAGTTCTTC.

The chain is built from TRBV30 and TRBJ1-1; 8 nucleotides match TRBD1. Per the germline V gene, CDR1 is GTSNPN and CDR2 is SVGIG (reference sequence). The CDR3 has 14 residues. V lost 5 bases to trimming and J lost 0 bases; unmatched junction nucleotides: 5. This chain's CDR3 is CAWDGTGVNTEAFF. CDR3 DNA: TGTGCCTGGGATGGGACAGGAGTGAACACTGAAGCTTTCTTT. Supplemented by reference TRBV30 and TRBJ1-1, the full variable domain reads SQTIHQWPATLVQPVGSPLSLECTVEGTSNPNLYWYRQAAGRGLQLLFYSVGIGQISSEVPQNLSASRPQDRQFILSSKKLLLSDSGFYLCAWDGTGVNTEAFFGQGTRLTVV.

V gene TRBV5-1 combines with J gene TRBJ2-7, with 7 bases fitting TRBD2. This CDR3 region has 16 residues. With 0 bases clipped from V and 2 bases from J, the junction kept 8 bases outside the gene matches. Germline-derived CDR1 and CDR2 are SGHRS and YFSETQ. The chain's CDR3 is CASSLAPTSLAYEQYF. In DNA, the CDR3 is TGCGCCAGCAGCTTGGCTCCGACTAGCCTTGCCTACGAGCAGTACTTC.

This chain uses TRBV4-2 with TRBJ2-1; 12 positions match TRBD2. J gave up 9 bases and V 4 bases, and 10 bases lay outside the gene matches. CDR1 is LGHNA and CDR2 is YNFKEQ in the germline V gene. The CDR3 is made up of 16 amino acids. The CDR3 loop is CASSPGLAGTTGEQFF. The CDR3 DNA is TGTGCCAGCAGCCCCGGACTAGCGGGAACGACTGGTGAGCAGTTCTTC.

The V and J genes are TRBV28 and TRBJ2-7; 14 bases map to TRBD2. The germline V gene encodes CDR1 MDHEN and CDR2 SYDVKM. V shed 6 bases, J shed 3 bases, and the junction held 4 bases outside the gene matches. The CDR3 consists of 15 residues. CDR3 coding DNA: TGTGCCAGCAGACGGACTAGCGGGAGGAACTACGAGCAGTACTTC. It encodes CASRRTSGRNYEQYF.

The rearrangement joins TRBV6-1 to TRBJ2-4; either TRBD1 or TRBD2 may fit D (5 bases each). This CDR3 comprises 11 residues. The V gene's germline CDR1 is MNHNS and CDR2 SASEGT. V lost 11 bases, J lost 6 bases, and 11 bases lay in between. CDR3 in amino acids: CAGGRVNIQYF. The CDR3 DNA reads TGTGCCGGGGGAAGGGTAAACATTCAGTACTTC.

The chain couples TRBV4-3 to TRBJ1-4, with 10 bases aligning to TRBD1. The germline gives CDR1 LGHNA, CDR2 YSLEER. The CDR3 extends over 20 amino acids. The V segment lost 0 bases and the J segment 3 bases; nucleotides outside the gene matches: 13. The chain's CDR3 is CASSQDFRRDRGFSNEKLFF. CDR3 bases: TGCGCCAGCAGCCAAGACTTTCGCCGGGACAGGGGTTTTTCTAATGAAAAACTGTTTTTT.

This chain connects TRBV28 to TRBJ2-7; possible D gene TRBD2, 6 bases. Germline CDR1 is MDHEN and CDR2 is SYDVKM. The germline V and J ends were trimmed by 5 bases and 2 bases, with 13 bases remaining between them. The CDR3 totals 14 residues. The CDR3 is CASSRGDSAYEQYF. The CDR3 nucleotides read TGTGCCAGCAGTAGAGGGGACTCAGCCTACGAGCAGTACTTC.

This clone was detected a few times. The CDR3 loop reads CASSPGTGNDEQYF. The CDR3 coding sequence is TGTGCCAGCAGCCCTGGGACAGGCAACGACGAGCAGTACTTC. The chain has TRBV9 and TRBJ2-7, with 8 bases matching TRBD1. V gave up 4 bases and J gave up 5 bases; unmatched junction bases: 8. There are 14 residues in the CDR3. The germline V gene has CDR1 SGDLS and CDR2 YYNGEE.

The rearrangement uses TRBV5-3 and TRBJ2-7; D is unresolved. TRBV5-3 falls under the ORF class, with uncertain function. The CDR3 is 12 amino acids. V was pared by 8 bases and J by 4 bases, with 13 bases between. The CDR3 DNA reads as TGTGCCAGCCGCTTAGGGATGTACGAGCAGTACTTC. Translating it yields CASRLGMYEQYF.

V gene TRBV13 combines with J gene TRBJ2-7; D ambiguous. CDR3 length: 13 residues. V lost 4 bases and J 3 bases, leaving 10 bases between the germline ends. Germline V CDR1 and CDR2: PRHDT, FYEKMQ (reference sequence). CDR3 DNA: TGTGCCAGCAGCTCAGGAACTTACTACGAGCAGTACTTC. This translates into CASSSGTYYEQYF.

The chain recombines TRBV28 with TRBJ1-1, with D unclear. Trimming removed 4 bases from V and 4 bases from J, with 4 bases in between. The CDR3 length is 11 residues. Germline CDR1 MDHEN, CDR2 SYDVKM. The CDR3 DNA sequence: TGTGCCAGCAGTTCGTTCACTGAAGCTTTCTTT. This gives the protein CASSSFTEAFF.

The CDR3 here is CASSSGTGGEYEQYF. CDR3 coding DNA: TGTGCCAGCAGTTCCGGGACAGGGGGCGAGTACGAGCAGTACTTC. This sequence joins TRBV6-5 and TRBJ2-7; 12 bases agree with TRBD1. This CDR3 has 15 amino acids. V lost 4 bases, J lost 4 bases, and 5 bases stayed unmatched. The germline gives CDR1 MNHEY, CDR2 SVGAGI.

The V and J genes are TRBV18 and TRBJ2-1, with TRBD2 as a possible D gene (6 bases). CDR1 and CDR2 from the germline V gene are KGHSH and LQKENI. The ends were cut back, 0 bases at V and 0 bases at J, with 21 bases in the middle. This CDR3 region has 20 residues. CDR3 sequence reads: CASSPPPGTSLGSSYNEQFF. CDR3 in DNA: TGTGCCAGCTCACCACCGCCTGGGACTTCCCTAGGGTCCTCCTACAATGAGCAGTTCTTC.

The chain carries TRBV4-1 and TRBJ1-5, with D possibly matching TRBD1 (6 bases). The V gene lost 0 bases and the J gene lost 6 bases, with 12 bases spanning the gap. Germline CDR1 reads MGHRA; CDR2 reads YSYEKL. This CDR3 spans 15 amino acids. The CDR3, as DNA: TGCGCCAGCAGCCAAGAAGGCAGGGGACTTCAGCCCCAGCATTTT. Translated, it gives CASSQEGRGLQPQHF.

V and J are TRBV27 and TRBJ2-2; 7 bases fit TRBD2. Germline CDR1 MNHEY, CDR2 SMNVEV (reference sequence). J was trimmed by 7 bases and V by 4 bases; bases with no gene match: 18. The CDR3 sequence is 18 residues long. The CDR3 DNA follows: TGTGCCAGCAGTTCCCGGAGGGGAGGGCCATTTTTTGACGGGGAGCTGTTTTTT. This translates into CASSSRRGGPFFDGELFF.

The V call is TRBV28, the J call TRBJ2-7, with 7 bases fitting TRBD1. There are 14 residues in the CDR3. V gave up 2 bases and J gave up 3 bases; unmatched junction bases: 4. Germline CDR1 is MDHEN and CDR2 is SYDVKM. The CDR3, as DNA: TGTGCCAGCAGTTTAAGGGGACAGCACTACGAGCAGTACTTC. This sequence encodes CASSLRGQHYEQYF.

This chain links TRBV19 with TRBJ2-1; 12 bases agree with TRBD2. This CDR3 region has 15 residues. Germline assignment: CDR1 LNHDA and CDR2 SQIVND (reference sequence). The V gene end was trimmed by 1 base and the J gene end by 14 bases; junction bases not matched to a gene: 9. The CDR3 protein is CASSIGTSGGTGKFF. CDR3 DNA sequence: TGTGCCAGTAGTATAGGCACTAGCGGGGGGACTGGAAAGTTCTTC.

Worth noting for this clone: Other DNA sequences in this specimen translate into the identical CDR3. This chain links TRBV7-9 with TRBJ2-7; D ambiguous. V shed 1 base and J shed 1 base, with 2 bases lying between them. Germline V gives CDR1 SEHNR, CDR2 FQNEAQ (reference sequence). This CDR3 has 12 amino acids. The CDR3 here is CASSLGSYEQYF. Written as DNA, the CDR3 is TGTGCCAGCAGCTTAGGATCCTACGAGCAGTACTTC.

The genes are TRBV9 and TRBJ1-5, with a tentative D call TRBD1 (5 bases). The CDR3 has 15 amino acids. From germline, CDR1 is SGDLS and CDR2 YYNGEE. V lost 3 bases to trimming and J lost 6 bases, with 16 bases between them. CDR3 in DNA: TGTGCCAGCAGCGCCGGGGGAGGGGTTGGTCAGCCCCAGCATTTT. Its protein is CASSAGGGVGQPQHF. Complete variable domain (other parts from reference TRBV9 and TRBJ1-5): DSGVTQTPKHLITATGQRVTLRCSPRSGDLSVYWYQQSLDQGLQFLIQYYNGEERAKGNILERFSAQQFPDLHSELNLSSLELGDSALYFCASSAGGGVGQPQHFGDGTRLSIL.